This T cell receptor (beta chain) was sequenced in a study of cytomegalovirus exposure and HLA in healthy donors. The overall study: From donors who were HLA-typed, an early data release held about 85 million unique TCRs.

Overall study results and limits: With later analysis, a missense DCLRE1C variant became linked to TCR beta V- and J-gene trimming. It was reported in a later analysis that an Asian-associated ancestry cluster showed fewer N-insertions than the 666-donor mean.

In the PCR, 60 Vbeta and 13 Jbeta primers were used. Sequencing used immunoSEQ multiplex PCR; TCRdb keeps in-frame clones, though not all of them. In the table there are approximately 110,000 clones, about 61% of which are singletons. Germline values: CDR1 SGHTA, CDR2 FQGNSA. Trimming shortened V by 10 bases and J by 6 bases, and 22 bases separated the two germline ends. This CDR3 spans 16 amino acids. Notes on this clone: The antigen remains unidentified.

Sequenced input: PBMCs. The chain employs TRBV7-2 and TRBJ1-6; D is uncertain. This receptor was identified in a man younger than 35 in good health and CMV-seropositive. CDR3 loop: CATDGGSAPSNSPLHF. The CDR3 DNA sequence: TGTGCCACCGACGGAGGATCCGCACCTTCTAATTCACCCCTCCACTTT.